This T cell receptor (beta chain) was documented in a study of post-analysis software for immune sequencing data. Study as a whole: Courses of disease covered relapsing-remitting, secondary progressive and progressive-relapsing multiple sclerosis.

Germline V gene data show CDR1 as SGHRS and CDR2 as YFSETQ. The CDR3 loop spans 15 amino acids. The ends lost 4 bases at V and 0 bases at J; junction bases unmatched: 6. This clonotype was counted a few times. The antigen remains unidentified. Study-level points and caveats: Compared against controls, patients with multiple sclerosis displayed significantly lower normalized Chao1 diversity. When patients were compared with controls, about five TRBV segments were more frequent, TRBV5-6, TRBV5-1 and TRBV20-1 among them. F measure clustering grouped samples strongly by preparation batch.

Libraries were made from TCR beta cDNA, and they carried unique molecular identifiers. TCRdb reprocessed the PCR reads via MiXCR and lists one record per CDR3 protein. The sample carries about 430,000 distinct CDR3 sequences, roughly 40% recorded once. Material: blood. V usage is TRBV5-1 and J usage is TRBJ2-7; 8 bases map to TRBD2. The clonotype comes from a girl aged 2 to 9 with multiple sclerosis. This CDR3 reads CASSVLSGISYEQYF. In DNA form, the CDR3 reads TGCGCCAGCAGCGTACTTAGCGGGATCTCCTACGAGCAGTACTTC.